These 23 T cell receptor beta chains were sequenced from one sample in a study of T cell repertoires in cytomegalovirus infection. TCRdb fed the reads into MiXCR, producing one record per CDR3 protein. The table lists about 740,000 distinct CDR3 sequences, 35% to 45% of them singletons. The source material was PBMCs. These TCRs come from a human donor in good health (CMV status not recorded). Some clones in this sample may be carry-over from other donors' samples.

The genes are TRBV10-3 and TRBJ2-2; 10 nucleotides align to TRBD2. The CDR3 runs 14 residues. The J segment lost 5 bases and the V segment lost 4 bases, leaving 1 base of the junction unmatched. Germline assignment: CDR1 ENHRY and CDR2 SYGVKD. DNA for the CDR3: TGTGCCATCAGTGTACTAGCGGGGACCGGGGAGCTGTTTTTT. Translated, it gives CAISVLAGTGELFF.

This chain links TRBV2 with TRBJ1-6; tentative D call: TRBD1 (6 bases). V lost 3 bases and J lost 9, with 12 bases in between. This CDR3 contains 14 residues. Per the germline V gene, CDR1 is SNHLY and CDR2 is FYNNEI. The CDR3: CASSDQGQGSPLHF. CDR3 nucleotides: TGTGCCAGCAGTGATCAGGGGCAGGGTTCACCCCTCCACTTT. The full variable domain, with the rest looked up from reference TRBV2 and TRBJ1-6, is EPEVTQTPSHQVTQMGQEVILRCVPISNHLYFYWYRQILGQKVEFLVSFYNNEISEKSEIFDDQFSVERPDGSNFTLKIRSTKLEDSAMYFCASSDQGQGSPLHFGNGTRLTVT.

The CDR3 nucleotides are TGTGCCAGCTTCTCTGGGGCCAACGTCCTGACTTTC. Protein: CASFSGANVLTF. V usage is TRBV18 and J usage is TRBJ2-6; unclear D gene. Germline-derived CDR1 and CDR2 are KGHSH and LQKENI. V lost 7 bases, J lost 0 bases, and 1 base lay in between. There are 12 residues in the CDR3.

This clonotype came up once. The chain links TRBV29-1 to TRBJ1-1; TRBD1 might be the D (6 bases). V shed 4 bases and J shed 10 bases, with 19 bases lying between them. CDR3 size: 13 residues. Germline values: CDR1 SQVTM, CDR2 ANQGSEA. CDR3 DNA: TGCAGCGTTGTCAATATAAGCGGGACACGAGCTTTCTTT. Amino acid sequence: CSVVNISGTRAFF. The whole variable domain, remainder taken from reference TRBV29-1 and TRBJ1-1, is SAVISQKPSRDICQRGTSLTIQCQVDSQVTMMFWYRQQPGQSLTLIATANQGSEATYESGFVIDKFPISRPNLTFSTLTVSNMSPEDSSIYLCSVVNISGTRAFFGQGTRLTVV.

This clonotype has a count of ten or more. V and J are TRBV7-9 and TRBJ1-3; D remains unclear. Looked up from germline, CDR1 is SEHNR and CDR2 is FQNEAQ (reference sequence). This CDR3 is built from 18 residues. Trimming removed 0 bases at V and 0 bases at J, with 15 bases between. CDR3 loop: CASSLAGGRTYSGNTIYF. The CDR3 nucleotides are TGTGCCAGCAGCTTAGCCGGAGGACGGACCTACTCTGGAAACACCATATATTTT.

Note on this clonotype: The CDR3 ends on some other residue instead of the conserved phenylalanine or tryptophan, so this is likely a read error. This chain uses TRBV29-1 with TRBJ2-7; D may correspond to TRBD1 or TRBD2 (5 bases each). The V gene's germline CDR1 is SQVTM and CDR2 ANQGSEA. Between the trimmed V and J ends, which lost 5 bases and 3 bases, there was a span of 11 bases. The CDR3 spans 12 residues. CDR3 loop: CSVKGTLYEQYL. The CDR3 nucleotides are TGCAGCGTTAAAGGGACCCTCTACGAGCAGTACTTA.

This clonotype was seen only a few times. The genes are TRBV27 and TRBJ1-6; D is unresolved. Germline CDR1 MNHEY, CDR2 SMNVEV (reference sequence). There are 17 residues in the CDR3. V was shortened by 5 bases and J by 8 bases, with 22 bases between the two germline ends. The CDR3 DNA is TGTGCCAGCAGTCCGACCCACCCCGGGGATTCTTATTCACCCCTCCACTTT. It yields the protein CASSPTHPGDSYSPLHF.

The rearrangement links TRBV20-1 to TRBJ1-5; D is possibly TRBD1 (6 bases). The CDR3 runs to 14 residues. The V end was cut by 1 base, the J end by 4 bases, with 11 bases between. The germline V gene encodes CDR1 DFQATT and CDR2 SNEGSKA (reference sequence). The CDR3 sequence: CSARGRQENQPQHF. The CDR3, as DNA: TGCAGTGCTAGAGGCCGACAGGAGAATCAGCCCCAGCATTTT.

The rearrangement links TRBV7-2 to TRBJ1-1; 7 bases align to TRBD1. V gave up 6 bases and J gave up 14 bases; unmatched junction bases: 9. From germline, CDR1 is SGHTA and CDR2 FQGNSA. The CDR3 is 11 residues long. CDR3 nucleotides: TGTGCCAGCAGTCAGGGGGTGTCATCGTTCTTT. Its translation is CASSQGVSSFF. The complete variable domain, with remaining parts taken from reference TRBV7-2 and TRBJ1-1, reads GAGVSQSPSNKVTEKGKDVELRCDPISGHTALYWYRQSLGQGLEFLIYFQGNSAPDKSGLPSDRFSAERTGGSVSTLTIQRTQQEDSAVYLCASSQGVSSFFGQGTRLTVV.

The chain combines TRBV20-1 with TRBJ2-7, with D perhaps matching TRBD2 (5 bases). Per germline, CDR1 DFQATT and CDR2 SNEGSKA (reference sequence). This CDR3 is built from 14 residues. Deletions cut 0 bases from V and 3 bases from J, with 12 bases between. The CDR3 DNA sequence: TGCAGTGCTAGAGATCTCGAGGGAGACTACGAGCAGTACTTC. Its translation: CSARDLEGDYEQYF.

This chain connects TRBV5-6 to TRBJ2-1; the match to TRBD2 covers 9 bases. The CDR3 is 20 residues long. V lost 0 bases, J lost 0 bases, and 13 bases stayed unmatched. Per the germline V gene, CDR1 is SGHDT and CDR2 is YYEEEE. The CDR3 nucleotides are TGTGCCAGCAGCTTGGGGCTAGCGGGGACGCAACGGGGCTCCTACAATGAGCAGTTCTTC. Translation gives CASSLGLAGTQRGSYNEQFF.

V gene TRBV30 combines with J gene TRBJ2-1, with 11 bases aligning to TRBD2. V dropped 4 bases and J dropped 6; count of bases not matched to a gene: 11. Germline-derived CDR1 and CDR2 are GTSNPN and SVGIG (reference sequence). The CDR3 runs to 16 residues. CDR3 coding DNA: TGTGCCTGGACCAACTCCCGACTAGCGGGGTCCAATGAGCAGTTCTTC. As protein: CAWTNSRLAGSNEQFF.

Written as DNA, the CDR3 is TGTGCCAGCAGCTTGGGGACTAGCGGGAGGTCCCGCTACGAGCAGTACTTC. Its protein is CASSLGTSGRSRYEQYF. The V call is TRBV5-4, the J call TRBJ2-7, with TRBD2 matching over 14 bases. Per germline, CDR1 SGHNT and CDR2 YYREEE (reference sequence). J was trimmed by 3 bases and V by 0 bases; bases with no gene match: 5. This CDR3 spans 17 amino acids.

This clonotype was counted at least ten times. CDR3 sequence (DNA): TGTGCCAGCAGCTTAGAGGGCGGGAGGAGAAATGAAAAACTGTTTTTT. It yields the protein CASSLEGGRRNEKLFF. The chain uses TRBV7-8 and TRBJ1-4; D unclear. Trimming shortened V by 1 base and J by 5 bases, and 14 bases separated the two germline ends. The length of the CDR3 is 16 residues. CDR1 and CDR2 from the germline V gene are SGHVS and FQNEAQ.

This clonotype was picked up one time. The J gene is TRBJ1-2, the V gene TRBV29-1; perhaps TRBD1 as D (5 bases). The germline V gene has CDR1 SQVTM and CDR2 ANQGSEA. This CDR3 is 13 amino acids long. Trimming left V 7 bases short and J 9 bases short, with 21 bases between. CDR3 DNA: TGCAGCGCCGCGGCCAGGGTAATTGGAAGCTACACCTTC. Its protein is CSAAARVIGSYTF.

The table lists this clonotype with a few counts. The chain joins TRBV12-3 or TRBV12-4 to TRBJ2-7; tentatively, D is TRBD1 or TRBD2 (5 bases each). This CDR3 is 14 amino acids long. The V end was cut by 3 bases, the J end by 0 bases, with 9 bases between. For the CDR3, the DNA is TGTGCCAGCAGTTTTGAGGGGATCTCCTACGAGCAGTACTTC. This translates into CASSFEGISYEQYF.

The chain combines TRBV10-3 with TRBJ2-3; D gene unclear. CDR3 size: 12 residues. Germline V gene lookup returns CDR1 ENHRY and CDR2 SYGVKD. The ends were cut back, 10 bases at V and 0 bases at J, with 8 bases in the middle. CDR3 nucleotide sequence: TGTGCCACCTCGCCTAGCACAGATACGCAGTATTTT. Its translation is CATSPSTDTQYF.

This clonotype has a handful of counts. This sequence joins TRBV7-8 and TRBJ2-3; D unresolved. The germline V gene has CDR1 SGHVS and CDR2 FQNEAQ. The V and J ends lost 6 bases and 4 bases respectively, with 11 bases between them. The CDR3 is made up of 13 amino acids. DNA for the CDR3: TGTGCCAGCAGGCTAGAGTGGGCAGATACGCAGTATTTT. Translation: CASRLEWADTQYF.

This CDR3 reads CASSPPRSQGDNQPQHF. The CDR3, as DNA: TGTGCCAGCAGCCCCCCAAGGAGCCAGGGGGACAATCAGCCCCAGCATTTT. The gene calls are TRBV11-2 and TRBJ1-5, with 7 bases fitting TRBD1. CDR3 length: 17 residues. With 5 bases clipped from V and 3 bases from J, the junction kept 13 bases outside the gene matches. Germline CDR1 and CDR2: SGHAT and FQNNGV. Variable domain in full (rest from reference TRBV11-2 and TRBJ1-5): EAGVAQSPRYKIIEKRQSVAFWCNPISGHATLYWYQQILGQGPKLLIQFQNNGVVDDSQLPKDRFSAERLKGVDSTLKIQPAKLEDSAVYLCASSPPRSQGDNQPQHFGDGTRLSIL.

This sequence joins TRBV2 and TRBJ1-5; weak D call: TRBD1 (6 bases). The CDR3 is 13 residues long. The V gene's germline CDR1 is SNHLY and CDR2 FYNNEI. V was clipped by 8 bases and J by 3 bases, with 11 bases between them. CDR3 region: CASGGTNNQPQHF. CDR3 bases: TGTGCCAGCGGAGGGACAAACAATCAGCCCCAGCATTTT.

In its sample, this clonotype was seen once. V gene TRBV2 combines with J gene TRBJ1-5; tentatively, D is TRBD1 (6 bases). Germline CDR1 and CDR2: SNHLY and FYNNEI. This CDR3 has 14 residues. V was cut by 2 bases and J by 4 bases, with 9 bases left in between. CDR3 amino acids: CASSERGRNQPQHF. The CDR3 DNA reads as TGTGCCAGCAGTGAACGGGGGCGGAATCAGCCCCAGCATTTT.

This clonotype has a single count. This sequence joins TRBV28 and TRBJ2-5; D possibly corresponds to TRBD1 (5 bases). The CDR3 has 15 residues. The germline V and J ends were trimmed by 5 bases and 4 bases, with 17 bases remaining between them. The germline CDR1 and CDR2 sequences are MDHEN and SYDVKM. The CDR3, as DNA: TGTGCCAGCAGTCCTCTCAAAGGGGTTCTAGAGACCCAGTACTTC. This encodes CASSPLKGVLETQYF.

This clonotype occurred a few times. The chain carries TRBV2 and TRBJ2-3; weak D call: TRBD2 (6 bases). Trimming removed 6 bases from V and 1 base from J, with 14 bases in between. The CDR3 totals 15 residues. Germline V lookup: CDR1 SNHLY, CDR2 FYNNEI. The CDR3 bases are TGTGCCAGCAGCCACCCCTCTAGCGGCACAGATACGCAGTATTTT. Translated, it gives CASSHPSSGTDTQYF.